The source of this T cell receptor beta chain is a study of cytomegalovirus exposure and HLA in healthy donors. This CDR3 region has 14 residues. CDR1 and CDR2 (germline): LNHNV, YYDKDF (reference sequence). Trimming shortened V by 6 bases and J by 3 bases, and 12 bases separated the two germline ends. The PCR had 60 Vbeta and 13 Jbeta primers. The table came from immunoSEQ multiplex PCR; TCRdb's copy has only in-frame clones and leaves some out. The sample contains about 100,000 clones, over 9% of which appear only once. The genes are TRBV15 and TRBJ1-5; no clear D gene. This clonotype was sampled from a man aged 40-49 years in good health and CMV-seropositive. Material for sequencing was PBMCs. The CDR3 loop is CATSLPVANQPQHF. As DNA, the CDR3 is TGTGCCACCAGTTTACCGGTTGCCAATCAGCCCCAGCATTTT. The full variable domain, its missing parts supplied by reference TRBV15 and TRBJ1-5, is DAMVIQNPRYQVTQFGKPVTLSCSQTLNHNVMYWYQQKSSQAPKLLFHYYDKDFNNEADTPDNFQSRRPNTSFCFLDIRSPGLGDTAMYLCATSLPVANQPQHFGDGTRLSIL.